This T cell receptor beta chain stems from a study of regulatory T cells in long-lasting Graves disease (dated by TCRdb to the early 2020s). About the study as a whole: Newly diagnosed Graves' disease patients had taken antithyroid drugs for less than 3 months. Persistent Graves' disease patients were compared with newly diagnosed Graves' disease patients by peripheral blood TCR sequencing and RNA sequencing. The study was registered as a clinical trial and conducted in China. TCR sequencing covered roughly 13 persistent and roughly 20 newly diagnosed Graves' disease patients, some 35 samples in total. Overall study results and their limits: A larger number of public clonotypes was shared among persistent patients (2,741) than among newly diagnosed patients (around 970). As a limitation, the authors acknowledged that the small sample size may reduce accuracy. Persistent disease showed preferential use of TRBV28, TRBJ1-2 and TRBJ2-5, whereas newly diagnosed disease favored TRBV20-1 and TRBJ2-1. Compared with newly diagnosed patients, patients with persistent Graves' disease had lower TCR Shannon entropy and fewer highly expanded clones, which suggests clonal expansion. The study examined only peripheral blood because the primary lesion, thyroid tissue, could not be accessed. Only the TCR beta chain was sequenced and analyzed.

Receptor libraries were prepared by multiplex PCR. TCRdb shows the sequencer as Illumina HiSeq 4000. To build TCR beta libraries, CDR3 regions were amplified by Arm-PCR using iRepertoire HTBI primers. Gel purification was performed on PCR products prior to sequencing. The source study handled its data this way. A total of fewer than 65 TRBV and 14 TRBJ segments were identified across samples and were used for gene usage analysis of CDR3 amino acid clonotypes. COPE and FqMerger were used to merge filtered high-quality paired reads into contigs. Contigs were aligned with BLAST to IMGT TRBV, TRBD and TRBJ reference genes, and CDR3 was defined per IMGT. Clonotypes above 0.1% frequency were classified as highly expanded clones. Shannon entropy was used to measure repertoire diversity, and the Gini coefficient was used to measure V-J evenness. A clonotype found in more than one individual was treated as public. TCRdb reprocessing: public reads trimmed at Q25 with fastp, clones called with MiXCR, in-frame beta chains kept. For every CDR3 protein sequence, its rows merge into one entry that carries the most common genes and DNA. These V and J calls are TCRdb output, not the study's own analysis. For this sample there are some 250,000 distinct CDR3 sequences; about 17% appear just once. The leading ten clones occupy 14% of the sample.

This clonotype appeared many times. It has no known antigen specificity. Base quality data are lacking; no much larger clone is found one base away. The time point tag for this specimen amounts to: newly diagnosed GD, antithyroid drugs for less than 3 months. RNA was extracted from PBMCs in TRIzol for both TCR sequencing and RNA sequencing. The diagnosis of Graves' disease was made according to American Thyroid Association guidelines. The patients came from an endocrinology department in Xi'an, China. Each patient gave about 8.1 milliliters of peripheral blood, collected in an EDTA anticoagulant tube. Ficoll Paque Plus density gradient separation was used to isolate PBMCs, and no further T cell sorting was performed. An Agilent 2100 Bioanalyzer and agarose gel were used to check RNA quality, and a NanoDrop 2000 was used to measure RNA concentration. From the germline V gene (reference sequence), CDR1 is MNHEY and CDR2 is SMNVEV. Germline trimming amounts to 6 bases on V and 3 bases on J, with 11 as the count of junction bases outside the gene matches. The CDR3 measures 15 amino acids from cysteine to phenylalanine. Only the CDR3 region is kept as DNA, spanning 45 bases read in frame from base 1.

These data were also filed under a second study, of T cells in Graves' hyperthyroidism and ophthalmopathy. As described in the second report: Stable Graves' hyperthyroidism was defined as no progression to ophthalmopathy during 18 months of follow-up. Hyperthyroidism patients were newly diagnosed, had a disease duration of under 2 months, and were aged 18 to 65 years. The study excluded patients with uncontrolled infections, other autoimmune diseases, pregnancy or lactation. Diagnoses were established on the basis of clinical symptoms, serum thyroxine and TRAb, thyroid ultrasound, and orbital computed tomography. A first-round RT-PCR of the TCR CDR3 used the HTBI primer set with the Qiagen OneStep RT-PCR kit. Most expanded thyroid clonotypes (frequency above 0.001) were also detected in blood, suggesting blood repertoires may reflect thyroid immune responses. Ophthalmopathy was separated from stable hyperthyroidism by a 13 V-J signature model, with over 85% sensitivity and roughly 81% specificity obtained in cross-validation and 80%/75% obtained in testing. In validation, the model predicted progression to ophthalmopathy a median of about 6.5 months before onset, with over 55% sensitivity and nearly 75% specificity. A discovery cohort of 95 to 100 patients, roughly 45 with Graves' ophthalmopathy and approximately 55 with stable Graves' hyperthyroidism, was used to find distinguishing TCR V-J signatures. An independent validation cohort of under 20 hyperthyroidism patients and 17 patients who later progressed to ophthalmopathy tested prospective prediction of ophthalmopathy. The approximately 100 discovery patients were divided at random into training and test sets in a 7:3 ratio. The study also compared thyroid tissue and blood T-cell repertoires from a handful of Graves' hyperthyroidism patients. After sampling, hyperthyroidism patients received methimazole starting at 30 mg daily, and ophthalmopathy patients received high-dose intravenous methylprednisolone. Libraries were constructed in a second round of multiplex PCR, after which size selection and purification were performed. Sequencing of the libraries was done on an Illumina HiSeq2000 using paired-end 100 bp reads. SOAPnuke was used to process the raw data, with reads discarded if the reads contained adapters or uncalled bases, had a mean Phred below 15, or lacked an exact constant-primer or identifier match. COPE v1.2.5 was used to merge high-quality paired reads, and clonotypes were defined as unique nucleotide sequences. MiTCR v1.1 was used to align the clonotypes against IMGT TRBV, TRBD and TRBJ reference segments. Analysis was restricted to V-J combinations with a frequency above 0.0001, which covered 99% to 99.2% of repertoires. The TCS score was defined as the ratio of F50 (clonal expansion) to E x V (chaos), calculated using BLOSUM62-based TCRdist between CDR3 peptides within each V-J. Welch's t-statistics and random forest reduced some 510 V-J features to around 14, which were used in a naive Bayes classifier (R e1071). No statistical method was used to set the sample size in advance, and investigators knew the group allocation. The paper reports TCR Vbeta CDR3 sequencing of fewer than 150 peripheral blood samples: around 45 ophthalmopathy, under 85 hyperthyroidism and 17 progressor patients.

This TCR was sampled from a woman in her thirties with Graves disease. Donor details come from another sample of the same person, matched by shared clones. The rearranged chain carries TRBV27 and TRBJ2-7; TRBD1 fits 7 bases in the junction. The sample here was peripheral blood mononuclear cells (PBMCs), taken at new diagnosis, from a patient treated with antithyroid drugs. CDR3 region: CASSPDRDVLYEQYF. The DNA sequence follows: TGTGCCAGCAGCCCCGACAGGGACGTACTCTACGAGCAGTACTTC.